The 17 T cell receptor beta chains below were found in one sample sequenced in a study of shared clonotypes between healthy human individuals (TCRdb year 2020). The library was produced with the immunoSEQ multiplex PCR assay. In its TCRdb copy, this immuneACCESS table keeps in-frame sequences only and misses some clones. Where compared with another copy, unresolved V genes explain less than half of these, and the others have no known cause. This sample holds about 2 million clones; roughly 95% were observed only once. 1% to 1.5% of the sample comes from the top ten. CD8 naive samples were obtained by positive selection for CCR7 among CD45RO-negative cells, yielding a CD45RA+CCR7+ population from which TemRA cells were excluded. The material sequenced was naive CD8+ T cells sorted from blood. Interpreted using the paper, the cell subset or site label stands for: CD45RA+CCR7+. The receptors shown here come from a man between 18 and 35 years old in good health.

The gene calls are TRBV4-3 and TRBJ2-3; 14 nucleotides line up with TRBD2. CDR3 length: 17 amino acids. Germline V lookup: CDR1 LGHNA, CDR2 YSLEER. The J segment lost 6 bases and the V segment lost 4 bases, leaving 9 bases of the junction unmatched. DNA for the CDR3: TGCGCCAGCAGCCCCAGACTAGCGGGAGGGCCGGGGGATACGCAGTATTTT. The encoded protein is CASSPRLAGGPGDTQYF.

This clone appeared a single time. The sample holds other DNA sequences that translate to the same CDR3. The chain carries TRBV27 and TRBJ2-3, with D possibly being TRBD2 (5 bases). V lost 0 bases and J lost 1, with 5 bases in between. CDR3 size: 14 residues. Germline CDR1 reads MNHEY; CDR2 reads SMNVEV (reference sequence). The CDR3 sequence: CASSLSLGTDTQYF. The CDR3 nucleotides read TGTGCCAGCAGTTTATCACTAGGCACAGATACGCAGTATTTT.

The rearrangement links TRBV11-2 to TRBJ2-7; no firm D call. Germline lookup yields CDR1 SGHAT and CDR2 FQNNGV. V lost 1 base and J lost 4, with 14 bases in between. There are 15 residues in the CDR3. The CDR3: CASSLAGLRAYEQYF. As DNA, the CDR3 is TGTGCCAGCAGCTTAGCAGGTCTCCGGGCATACGAGCAGTACTTC.

The chain is built from TRBV13 and TRBJ2-1; TRBD2 matches 9 bases. This CDR3 has 15 amino acids. J was trimmed by 4 bases and V by 5 bases; bases with no gene match: 6. Germline lookup yields CDR1 PRHDT and CDR2 FYEKMQ (reference sequence). The CDR3 DNA reads TGTGCCAGCAGCCCCGGGACTAGCAAGTACAATGAGCAGTTCTTC. Its protein product is CASSPGTSKYNEQFF. Filled out from reference TRBV13 and TRBJ2-1, the complete variable domain reads AAGVIQSPRHLIKEKRETATLKCYPIPRHDTVYWYQQGPGQDPQFLISFYEKMQSDKGSIPDRFSAQQFSDYHSELNMSSLELGDSALYFCASSPGTSKYNEQFFGPGTRLTVL.

V gene TRBV14 combines with J gene TRBJ2-6, with D unresolved. The germline V gene has CDR1 SGHDN and CDR2 FVKESK. The length of the CDR3 is 20 residues. V lost 0 bases and J lost 0, with 18 bases in between. The CDR3 region is CASSQDRKGRPYSGANVLTF. The CDR3 region has the DNA TGTGCCAGCAGCCAAGATCGGAAGGGCAGGCCCTACTCTGGGGCCAACGTCCTGACTTTC.

J is TRBJ2-1 and V is TRBV6-1; weak D call: TRBD2 (6 bases). V lost 4 bases to trimming and J lost 14 bases, with 12 bases between them. The CDR3 is made up of 11 amino acids. The germline V gene has CDR1 MNHNS and CDR2 SASEGT. The CDR3 DNA follows: TGTGCCAGCAGTGCAACGGGAGTCGAGTTCTTC. It encodes CASSATGVEFF.

The chain uses TRBV27 and TRBJ2-1; 10 nucleotides agree with TRBD2. V was pared by 5 bases and J by 12 bases, with 10 bases of the junction left unmatched. This CDR3 has 14 amino acids. Germline CDR1 is MNHEY and CDR2 is SMNVEV (reference sequence). The CDR3 protein is CASSLRTSGSGQFF. Here the CDR3 DNA reads TGTGCCAGCAGTCTCCGGACTAGCGGTTCAGGGCAGTTCTTC.

This chain connects TRBV7-9 to TRBJ2-1, with TRBD1 matching 9 bases. V lost 6 bases to trimming and J lost 9 bases; unmatched junction nucleotides: 12. Germline lookup yields CDR1 SEHNR and CDR2 FQNEAQ (reference sequence). The CDR3 totals 15 residues. The CDR3 DNA follows: TGTGCCAGCAGGTCGTTTGGGACAGGGAGCGGTGAGCAGTTCTTC. Protein: CASRSFGTGSGEQFF.

The chain combines TRBV18 with TRBJ2-3, with TRBD2 as a possible D gene (6 bases). The CDR3 runs to 15 residues. The germline V and J ends were trimmed by 3 bases and 8 bases, with 18 bases remaining between them. Germline V gene sequence: CDR1 KGHSH, CDR2 LQKENI. The DNA of the CDR3 is TGTGCCAGCTCACCGGAGTCAGGGAGGTCCGTTACGCAGTATTTT. This gives the protein CASSPESGRSVTQYF. Together with reference TRBV18 and TRBJ2-3, the CDR3 gives the full variable domain: NAGVMQNPRHLVRRRGQEARLRCSPMKGHSHVYWYRQLPEEGLKFMVYLQKENIIDESGMPKERFSAEFPKEGPSILRIQQVVRGDSAAYFCASSPESGRSVTQYFGPGTRLTVL.

J is TRBJ1-5 and V is TRBV30; D unclear. Per the germline V gene, CDR1 is GTSNPN and CDR2 is SVGIG (reference sequence). The V end was cut by 3 bases, the J end by 5 bases, with 14 bases between. This CDR3 has 14 amino acids. In nucleotides, the CDR3 is TGTGCCTGGAGCGCAGGTGGGGAGGATCAGCCCCAGCATTTT. Translated: CAWSAGGEDQPQHF.

This clone appeared a few times. The chain uses TRBV19 and TRBJ1-6, with TRBD1 matching over 12 bases. The junction had 3 bases not matched to a gene; V was cut back by 3 bases and J by 6 bases. The CDR3 covers 16 residues. Germline V gives CDR1 LNHDA, CDR2 SQIVND (reference sequence). CDR3 coding DNA: TGTGCCAGTAGTATCGGGACAGGGGGCGTTAATTCACCCCTCCACTTT. Its translation: CASSIGTGGVNSPLHF.

The chain joins TRBV4-1 to TRBJ2-5; tentatively, D is TRBD1 (5 bases). This CDR3 region has 15 residues. V shed 6 bases and J shed 5 bases, with 19 bases lying between them. Looked up from germline, CDR1 is MGHRA and CDR2 is YSYEKL. This chain's CDR3 is CASRERQSLAETQYF. The CDR3 nucleotides read TGCGCCAGCAGGGAACGACAGTCTCTCGCGGAGACCCAGTACTTC.

Comments on this clone: This CDR3 is also generated by other DNA sequences in the sample. The CDR3 loop reads CAWSLGGDTQYF. In DNA, the CDR3 is TGTGCCTGGAGCCTGGGTGGAGATACGCAGTATTTT. The chain links TRBV30 to TRBJ2-3; no clear D gene. Germline CDR1 and CDR2: GTSNPN and SVGIG (reference sequence). Deletions cut 3 bases from V and 5 bases from J, with 9 bases between. This CDR3 has 12 residues.

The chain has TRBV7-8 and TRBJ2-7; unclear D gene. Trimming pared 6 bases from V and 3 bases from J, leaving 18 bases between. Germline CDR1 reads SGHVS; CDR2 reads FQNEAQ. The CDR3 is made up of 15 amino acids. CDR3 nucleotides: TGTGCCAGCAGTGAGACGGTAGTACCCGACTACGAGCAGTACTTC. This codes for CASSETVVPDYEQYF.

CDR3 sequence (DNA): TGTGCCAGCAGCCCCATTGGACAGGGAGGGGGAGAGACCCAGTACTTC. It encodes CASSPIGQGGGETQYF. This chain links TRBV16 with TRBJ2-5; a weak D match, TRBD1 (8 bases). The CDR3 spans 16 residues. The ends were cut back, 4 bases at V and 4 bases at J, with 19 bases in the middle. Germline values: CDR1 KGHSY, CDR2 FQNENV.

This chain links TRBV27 with TRBJ1-1; perhaps TRBD1 as D (5 bases). The CDR3 has 15 residues. Trimming left V 1 base short and J 4 bases short, with 13 bases between. The germline V gene encodes CDR1 MNHEY and CDR2 SMNVEV (reference sequence). The CDR3 region is CASSLLKGRSTEAFF. CDR3 coding DNA: TGTGCCAGCAGTTTATTGAAGGGGAGGAGCACTGAAGCTTTCTTT.

The gene calls are TRBV27 and TRBJ2-3; 13 nucleotides align to TRBD2. Per the germline V gene, CDR1 is MNHEY and CDR2 is SMNVEV (reference sequence). V was clipped by 3 bases and J by 0 bases; unmatched bases: 15. The CDR3 loop spans 21 amino acids. The CDR3, as DNA: TGTGCCAGCAGTTTCGATGCCGCGACTAGCGGGGGGACAAAGAGCACAGATACGCAGTATTTT. Amino acid sequence: CASSFDAATSGGTKSTDTQYF.